Shown below are 17 T cell receptor beta chains from a single sample sequenced in a study of CD8 T cells in ankylosing spondylitis. In TCRdb, the 5' RACE reads were re-called with MiXCR into one record per CDR3 protein. The data show approximately 250,000 distinct CDR3 sequences, over 9.5% seen once. The sample taken for sequencing was blood, either unsorted or a sorted T cell fraction (not recorded which). Receptor source: a male donor with ankylosing spondylitis or in good health (not recorded which).

In its sample, this clonotype was seen many times. The rearrangement uses TRBV25-1 and TRBJ2-7; unclear D gene. Germline V gene lookup returns CDR1 MGHDK and CDR2 SYGVNS. The CDR3 is 13 residues long. V was clipped by 6 bases and J by 5 bases, with 14 bases between them. CDR3 amino acids: CASSRRSLNEQYF. The CDR3 bases are TGTGCCAGCAGCCGTAGGAGTTTGAACGAGCAGTACTTC.

This clonotype appeared many times. This chain joins TRBV28 and TRBJ1-2; TRBD1 aligns across 7 bases. This CDR3 is built from 14 residues. CDR1 and CDR2 from the germline V gene are MDHEN and SYDVKM. J lost 3 bases, V lost 5 bases, and 6 bases had no gene match. The CDR3 DNA is TGTGCCAGCAGTCTACAGGGGAGGGACTATGGCTACACCTTC. Translating it yields CASSLQGRDYGYTF.

This clonotype was recorded a few times. CDR3 region: CASTPLGSEGEKLFF. In nucleotides, the CDR3 is TGCGCCAGCACCCCACTGGGATCCGAGGGTGAAAAACTGTTTTTT. The chain is built from TRBV10-2 and TRBJ1-4; D unresolved. The length of the CDR3 is 15 residues. Germline values: CDR1 WSHSY, CDR2 SAAADI. V was cut by 7 bases and J by 7 bases, with 19 bases left in between.

This clonotype was recorded a few times. The rearrangement joins TRBV20-1 to TRBJ2-3; 12 bases line up with TRBD2. Germline V gene sequence: CDR1 DFQATT, CDR2 SNEGSKA (reference sequence). The CDR3 runs 16 residues. The ends lost 8 bases at V and 2 bases at J; junction bases unmatched: 11. The chain's CDR3 is CSSKRTSGVVTDTQYF. CDR3 nucleotides: TGCAGTTCTAAAAGGACTAGCGGGGTCGTCACAGATACGCAGTATTTT.

In its sample, this clonotype was seen many times. V gene TRBV7-2 combines with J gene TRBJ1-2; D may be TRBD1 (5 bases). CDR1 is SGHTA, CDR2 FQGNSA, per germline. V dropped 5 bases and J dropped 0 bases, with 19 bases sitting between them. This CDR3 comprises 17 residues. The CDR3 DNA reads TGTGCCAGCAGCCTCTCCAAGGTGGGGGAGGCTAACTATGGCTACACCTTC. Translation gives CASSLSKVGEANYGYTF. The complete variable domain, with remaining parts taken from reference TRBV7-2 and TRBJ1-2, reads GAGVSQSPSNKVTEKGKDVELRCDPISGHTALYWYRQSLGQGLEFLIYFQGNSAPDKSGLPSDRFSAERTGGSVSTLTIQRTQQEDSAVYLCASSLSKVGEANYGYTFGSGTRLTVV.

This clonotype has just a few counts. V is TRBV4-1 and J is TRBJ1-1, with 7 bases matching TRBD1. V shed 6 bases, J shed 6 bases, and the junction held 16 bases outside the gene matches. Germline V gives CDR1 MGHRA, CDR2 YSYEKL. The CDR3 sequence is 16 residues long. In DNA form, the CDR3 reads TGCGCCAGCAGGGACCTCAGACAGGGCCACCTAGCTGAAGCTTTCTTT. Amino acid sequence: CASRDLRQGHLAEAFF.

This clonotype was seen ten or more times. The rearrangement joins TRBV5-6 to TRBJ2-7; D is uncertain. The CDR3 consists of 13 residues. The V end was cut by 4 bases, the J end by 3 bases, with 11 bases between. CDR1 and CDR2 from the germline V gene are SGHDT and YYEEEE. In DNA, the CDR3 is TGTGCCAGCAGCCTCCAACGGGTCTACGAGCAGTACTTC. It yields the protein CASSLQRVYEQYF.

This clonotype was observed at least ten times. The chain combines TRBV5-1 with TRBJ2-1, with TRBD2 identical over 7 bases. V dropped 0 bases and J dropped 4; count of bases not matched to a gene: 4. In germline, CDR1 is SGHRS, CDR2 YFSETQ. The CDR3 runs to 15 residues. The CDR3 coding sequence is TGCGCCAGCAGCTTGGCGCTAGCGGAGTACAATGAGCAGTTCTTC. Translation: CASSLALAEYNEQFF.

This clonotype was picked up many times. This chain uses TRBV7-8 with TRBJ2-2, with D possibly being TRBD1 (5 bases). The germline V gene encodes CDR1 SGHVS and CDR2 FQNEAQ. CDR3 length equals 15 residues. V gave up 3 bases and J gave up 1 base, with 9 bases separating them. DNA of the CDR3: TGTGCCAGCAGCTTCAGGGTGCAGAACACCGGGGAGCTGTTTTTT. Its translation is CASSFRVQNTGELFF.

At least ten counts were recorded for this clonotype. The chain employs TRBV3-1 and TRBJ2-1; TRBD2 agrees at 9 bases. Germline values: CDR1 LGHDT, CDR2 YNNKEL (reference sequence). This CDR3 has 17 residues. Trimming at V came to 0 bases and at J to 7 bases, leaving 10 bases not matched to a gene. CDR3 protein: CASSQDEASGKFNEQFF. The CDR3 nucleotides read TGTGCCAGCAGCCAAGATGAGGCTAGCGGGAAGTTTAATGAGCAGTTCTTC.

This clonotype was counted ten times or more. The chain recombines TRBV10-3 with TRBJ2-1, with 8 bases identical to TRBD1. The CDR3 loop spans 15 amino acids. Germline V gene sequence: CDR1 ENHRY, CDR2 SYGVKD. Trimming took 1 base from V and 10 from J; bases not matched to a gene: 9. This CDR3 reads CAISEWQGASGEQFF. The CDR3 DNA reads TGTGCCATCAGTGAGTGGCAGGGGGCTTCTGGAGAGCAGTTCTTC.

This clonotype was observed at least ten times. V gene TRBV20-1 combines with J gene TRBJ2-2; 7 positions agree with TRBD2. J gave up 0 bases and V 5 bases, and 9 bases lay outside the gene matches. This CDR3 contains 16 residues. Germline V gives CDR1 DFQATT, CDR2 SNEGSKA (reference sequence). The CDR3 protein is CSAPDRSGTNTGELFF. Written as DNA, the CDR3 is TGCAGTGCTCCAGATCGCAGCGGGACGAACACCGGGGAGCTGTTTTTT.

This clonotype was seen many times. The chain is built from TRBV6-1 and TRBJ1-2; maybe TRBD1 (5 bases). Trimming cost V 2 bases and J 6 bases, with 13 bases left between them. This CDR3 has 14 residues. Germline loops: CDR1 MNHNS, CDR2 SASEGT. CDR3 amino acids: CASSEPGQGDGYTF. The CDR3 DNA reads TGTGCCAGCAGTGAACCCGGCCAGGGCGATGGCTACACCTTC.

This clonotype was picked up a small number of times. The rearrangement joins TRBV30 to TRBJ1-3, with D hard to call. Trimming shortened V by 8 bases and J by 9 bases, and 17 bases separated the two germline ends. Germline V gives CDR1 GTSNPN, CDR2 SVGIG (reference sequence). The CDR3 loop spans 12 amino acids. The CDR3 bases are TGTGCCACCCGGCCGTCCGGTGGCACCATATATTTT. Translation gives CATRPSGGTIYF. Drawing the rest from reference TRBV30 and TRBJ1-3, the complete variable domain is SQTIHQWPATLVQPVGSPLSLECTVEGTSNPNLYWYRQAAGRGLQLLFYSVGIGQISSEVPQNLSASRPQDRQFILSSKKLLLSDSGFYLCATRPSGGTIYFGEGSWLTVV.

This clonotype was counted many times. V gene TRBV3-1 combines with J gene TRBJ2-3, with D possibly called TRBD1 or TRBD2 (6 bases each). The CDR3 runs 18 residues. Trimming pared 5 bases from V and 0 bases from J, leaving 21 bases between. CDR1 is LGHDT, CDR2 YNNKEL, per germline (reference sequence). The CDR3 nucleotides are TGTGCCAGCAGCTCTAAGGGGGGCAGGCTTAAGAGCACAGATACGCAGTATTTT. As protein: CASSSKGGRLKSTDTQYF.

This clonotype was recorded a few times. The chain uses TRBV12-5 and TRBJ1-2; D is unclear. V was clipped by 2 bases and J by 2 bases, with 6 bases between them. The CDR3 is 13 amino acids. Germline V gene sequence: CDR1 LGHNT, CDR2 FRNRAP. CDR3 protein: CASGLPGNYGYTF. CDR3 DNA sequence: TGTGCTAGTGGTTTGCCTGGAAACTATGGCTACACCTTC.

This clonotype appeared a few times. The chain recombines TRBV20-1 with TRBJ1-1; the D gene is possibly TRBD1 (6 bases). CDR1 and CDR2 from the germline V gene are DFQATT and SNEGSKA (reference sequence). V was trimmed by 6 bases and J by 1 base, leaving 15 bases between them. The CDR3 has 14 residues. CDR3: CSAQGTSTNTEAFF. For the CDR3, the DNA is TGCAGTGCCCAGGGGACCTCGACGAACACTGAAGCTTTCTTT.